These T cell receptor beta chains were read from a single sample in a study of CXCR4 blockade with PD-1 therapy in pancreatic cancer. The assay was immunoSEQ multiplex PCR, and TCRdb's table has in-frame clones only and misses some. The sample yields about 5,100 clones, nearly 50% seen once. Sequenced material: tumor tissue. Receptors originate from a human donor with pancreatic ductal adenocarcinoma. The conserved cysteine and the conserved F or W are not part of the CDR3 here. The order of the fields is J gene, V gene, CDR3 protein.

TRBJ1-1,TRBV18,ASSPPGGWGTEAF
TRBJ2-2,TRBV30,AWSRGGRTGELF
TRBJ2-3,TRBV14,ASSQRGVDTQY
TRBJ2-1,TRBV9,ASSVAESGVGEQF
TRBJ1-4,TRBV28,ASSNGGMGEKLF
TRBJ1-6,TRBV6-8,ASSPSSPPDRGSNSPLH
TRBJ2-1,TRBV11-3,ASSLVGLGRSDEQF
TRBJ2-1,TRBV30,AWRGSGSYNEQF
TRBJ1-1,TRBV28,ASRRIPAARMNTEAF
TRBJ1-1,TRBV19,ASRVGLEMMNTEAF
TRBJ1-3,TRBV28,ASSLYTGSSGNTIY
TRBJ2-1,TRBV19,ASSIVWAGVGDEQF
TRBJ2-4,TRBV6-7,ASSHEGLAGVTGAKNIQY
TRBJ2-1,TRBV16,ASSQSFNEQF
TRBJ1-5,TRBV6-8,ASTLDRGPQLSQPQH
TRBJ1-1,TRBV18,ASSPTGQGRDTEAF
TRBJ2-7,TRBV1,ASSRGEARDLEQY
TRBJ2-5,TRBV10-1,ASSGTGGEETQY
TRBJ2-2,TRBV30,AWRKGGATGELF
TRBJ2-3,TRBV28,ASMDPGSDTQY